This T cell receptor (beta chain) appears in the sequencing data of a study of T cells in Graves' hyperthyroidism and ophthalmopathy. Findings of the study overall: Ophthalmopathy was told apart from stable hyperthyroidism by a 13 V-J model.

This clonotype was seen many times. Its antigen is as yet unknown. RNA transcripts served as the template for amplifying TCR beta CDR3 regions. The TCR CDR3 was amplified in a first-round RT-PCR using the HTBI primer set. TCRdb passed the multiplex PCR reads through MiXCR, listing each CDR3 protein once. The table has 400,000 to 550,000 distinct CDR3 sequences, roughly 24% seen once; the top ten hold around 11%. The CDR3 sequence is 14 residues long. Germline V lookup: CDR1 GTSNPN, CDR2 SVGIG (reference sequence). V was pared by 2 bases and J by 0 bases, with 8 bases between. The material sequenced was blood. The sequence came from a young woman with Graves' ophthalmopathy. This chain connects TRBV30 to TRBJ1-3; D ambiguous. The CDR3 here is CAWSTVSSGNTIYF. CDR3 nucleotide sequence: TGTGCCTGGAGTACCGTCAGCTCTGGAAACACCATATATTTT.